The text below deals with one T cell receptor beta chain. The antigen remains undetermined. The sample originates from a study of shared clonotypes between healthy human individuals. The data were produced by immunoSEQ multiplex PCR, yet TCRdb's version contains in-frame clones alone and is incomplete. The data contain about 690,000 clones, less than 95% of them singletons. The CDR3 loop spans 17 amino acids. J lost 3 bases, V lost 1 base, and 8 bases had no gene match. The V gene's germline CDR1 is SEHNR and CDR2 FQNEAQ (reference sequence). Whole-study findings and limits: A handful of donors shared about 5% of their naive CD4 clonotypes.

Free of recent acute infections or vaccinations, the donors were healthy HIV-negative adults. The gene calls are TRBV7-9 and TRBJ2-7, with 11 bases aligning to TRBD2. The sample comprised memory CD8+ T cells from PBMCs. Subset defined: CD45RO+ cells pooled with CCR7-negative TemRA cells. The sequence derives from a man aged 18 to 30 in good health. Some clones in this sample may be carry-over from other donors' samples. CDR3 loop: CASSLVAPGTSGYEQYF. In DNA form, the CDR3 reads TGTGCCAGCAGCTTAGTAGCCCCTGGGACTAGCGGCTACGAGCAGTACTTC.